Here is one T cell receptor beta chain with its context. Its matching antigen is unknown. The PCR ran on 60 Vbeta and 13 Jbeta primers. TCRdb's copy holds only in-frame clones and misses some; the assay was immunoSEQ multiplex PCR. The sample has approximately 170,000 clones, 62% seen once. These data originate in a study of cytomegalovirus exposure and HLA in healthy donors. Study-wide background: About 85 million unique TCR sequences came from HLA-typed donors in an early release.

Whole-study findings and limits: Diagnosis of cytomegalovirus status made by the classifier reportedly showed high specificity and sensitivity. Most TCR sequences were uncommon, yet certain public TCRs appeared in many donors. Available immune exposure information covered CMV serostatus only.

V was cut by 1 base and J by 6 bases, with 13 bases left in between. Germline CDR1 SGHRS, CDR2 YFSETQ. The CDR3 is made up of 14 amino acids. The source is a man aged 40-55 years in good health and CMV-seronegative. The sequencing sample was made of PBMCs. The J gene is TRBJ1-2, the V gene TRBV5-1; unclear D gene. CDR3 DNA sequence: TGCGCCAGCAGCTTGTCCTCGGTTTTCGATGGCTACACCTTC. This translates into CASSLSSVFDGYTF.